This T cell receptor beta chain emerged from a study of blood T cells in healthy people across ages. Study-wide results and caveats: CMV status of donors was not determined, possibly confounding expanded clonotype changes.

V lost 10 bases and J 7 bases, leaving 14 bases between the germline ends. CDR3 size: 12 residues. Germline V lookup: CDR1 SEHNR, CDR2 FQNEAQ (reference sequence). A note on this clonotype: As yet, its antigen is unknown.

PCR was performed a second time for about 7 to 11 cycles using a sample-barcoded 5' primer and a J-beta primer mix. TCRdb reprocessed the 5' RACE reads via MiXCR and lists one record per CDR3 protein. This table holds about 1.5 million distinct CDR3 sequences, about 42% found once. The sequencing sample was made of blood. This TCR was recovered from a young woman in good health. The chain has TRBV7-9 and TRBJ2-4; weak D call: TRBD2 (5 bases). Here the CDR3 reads CATEEVRNIQYF. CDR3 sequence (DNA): TGTGCCACGGAGGAAGTGCGCAACATTCAGTACTTC.